A single sample gave rise to the 31 T cell receptor beta chains below, sequenced in a study of blood T cell repertoires in COVID-19. Repertoires were generated with immunoSEQ multiplex PCR, while TCRdb's copy carries only in-frame clones and drops some. The repertoire has around 190,000 clones, about 85% of them found once; the top ten carry under 9.5%. Input material: peripheral blood. These receptors originate from an older woman with acute or convalescent COVID-19.

The chain joins TRBV2 to TRBJ1-5, with TRBD1 matching 7 bases. The V gene end was trimmed by 5 bases and the J gene end by 2 bases; junction bases not matched to a gene: 6. The CDR3 runs 15 residues. Germline assignment: CDR1 SNHLY and CDR2 FYNNEI. The CDR3 protein is CASSPTGVGNQPQHF. Here the CDR3 DNA reads TGTGCCAGCAGTCCCACAGGGGTCGGCAATCAGCCCCAGCATTTT.

V and J are TRBV7-2 and TRBJ2-1; TRBD2 matches at 13 bases. The V segment lost 5 bases and the J segment 9 bases; nucleotides outside the gene matches: 7. This CDR3 comprises 15 residues. CDR1 is SGHTA, CDR2 FQGNSA, per germline. Here the CDR3 DNA reads TGTGCCAGCAGCCTTACTAGCGGGAGGGCCGGTGAGCAGTTCTTC. This translates into CASSLTSGRAGEQFF.

The rearrangement links TRBV5-6 to TRBJ2-1, with 8 bases lining up with TRBD1. This CDR3 contains 13 residues. Germline V gives CDR1 SGHDT, CDR2 YYEEEE. J gave up 6 bases and V 6 bases, and 5 bases lay outside the gene matches. The CDR3 sequence: CASKTQGANEQFF. The DNA for the CDR3 is TGTGCCAGCAAGACTCAGGGGGCCAATGAGCAGTTCTTC.

The chain joins TRBV7-9 to TRBJ2-1; D might be TRBD1 (6 bases). The CDR3 extends over 14 amino acids. With 6 bases removed from V and 10 bases from J, the gap between germline ends came to 19 bases. Germline lookup yields CDR1 SEHNR and CDR2 FQNEAQ (reference sequence). The CDR3 coding sequence is TGTGCCAGCAGTTTCGGGACACCCGTGGTGGAGCAGTTCTTC. This sequence encodes CASSFGTPVVEQFF.

The J gene is TRBJ2-1, the V gene TRBV6-2 or TRBV6-3; D is possibly TRBD2 (5 bases). Germline V gives CDR1 MNHEY, CDR2 SVGEGT. CDR3 length: 13 residues. The V gene lost 5 bases and the J gene lost 7 bases, with 12 bases spanning the gap. CDR3 DNA sequence: TGTGCCAGCAGTCTCCGACGGGGTAATGAGCAGTTCTTC. This sequence encodes CASSLRRGNEQFF.

This clone was found a few times. The chain recombines TRBV7-8 with TRBJ1-2; D is possibly TRBD1 (5 bases). Trimming took off 1 base at V and 9 bases at J, with 12 bases between the two ends. Germline V gene sequence: CDR1 SGHVS, CDR2 FQNEAQ. The CDR3 is 13 residues long. This CDR3 is CASSLEGRGSYTF. The CDR3 DNA reads TGTGCCAGCAGCTTAGAAGGAAGGGGTAGCTACACCTTC. Full variable domain (outside the CDR3, taken from reference TRBV7-8 and TRBJ1-2): GAGVSQSPRYKVAKRGQDVALRCDPISGHVSLFWYQQALGQGPEFLTYFQNEAQLDKSGLPSDRFFAERPEGSVSTLKIQRTQQEDSAVYLCASSLEGRGSYTFGSGTRLTVV.

This clone was recorded a few times. The chain uses TRBV18 and TRBJ1-2, with D tentatively TRBD1 (5 bases). V lost 1 base and J lost 4, with 13 bases in between. Germline CDR1 KGHSH, CDR2 LQKENI. The CDR3 covers 15 residues. In DNA form, the CDR3 reads TGTGCCAGCTCACCACAGCCTGGGGGGGGCTATGGCTACACCTTC. It yields the protein CASSPQPGGGYGYTF. The full variable domain, with the rest looked up from reference TRBV18 and TRBJ1-2, is NAGVMQNPRHLVRRRGQEARLRCSPMKGHSHVYWYRQLPEEGLKFMVYLQKENIIDESGMPKERFSAEFPKEGPSILRIQQVVRGDSAAYFCASSPQPGGGYGYTFGSGTRLTVV.

This chain uses TRBV30 with TRBJ2-1; 7 bases are a match to TRBD2. The germline CDR1 and CDR2 sequences are GTSNPN and SVGIG (reference sequence). This CDR3 is 12 amino acids long. Trimming cost V 8 bases and J 7 bases; bases outside gene matches: 8. CDR3 region: CAAPGLINEQFF. CDR3 coding DNA: TGTGCCGCACCGGGACTAATAAATGAGCAGTTCTTC.

V usage is TRBV10-3 and J usage is TRBJ1-1; 7 nucleotides agree with TRBD1. Germline V lookup: CDR1 ENHRY, CDR2 SYGVKD. V dropped 0 bases and J dropped 1; count of bases not matched to a gene: 8. CDR3 length equals 17 residues. The CDR3 protein is CAISESGQVGRNTEAFF. DNA for the CDR3: TGTGCCATCAGTGAGTCCGGACAGGTGGGGAGGAACACTGAAGCTTTCTTT.

This chain uses TRBV19 with TRBJ2-7; 9 nucleotides agree with TRBD1. With V trimmed by 2 bases and J by 5 bases, 7 bases remained unmatched. Germline assignment: CDR1 LNHDA and CDR2 SQIVND (reference sequence). There are 15 residues in the CDR3. The CDR3 DNA sequence: TGTGCCAGTAGTATATCTAACAGGGGGCTCAACGAGCAGTACTTC. Amino acids: CASSISNRGLNEQYF.

The rearrangement joins TRBV29-1 to TRBJ2-3; 8 positions agree with TRBD2. With 4 bases clipped from V and 3 bases from J, the junction kept 6 bases outside the gene matches. CDR1 SQVTM and CDR2 ANQGSEA come from the germline V gene. The CDR3 has 14 residues. The CDR3 here is CSVGMGLETDTQYF. The CDR3 nucleotides read TGCAGCGTTGGTATGGGACTAGAAACAGATACGCAGTATTTT.

The V call is TRBV27, the J call TRBJ1-1; D might be TRBD1 (6 bases). Germline CDR1 and CDR2: MNHEY and SMNVEV (reference sequence). V lost 2 bases and J lost 10, with 11 bases in between. CDR3 length equals 12 residues. CDR3 residues: CASSLRGGAAFF. The DNA for the CDR3 is TGTGCCAGCAGTTTAAGGGGGGGCGCAGCTTTCTTT.

The rearrangement joins TRBV14 to TRBJ1-1; TRBD1 is a possible D gene (5 bases). The CDR3 consists of 13 residues. In germline, CDR1 is SGHDN, CDR2 FVKESK. Trimming removed 8 bases from V and 5 bases from J, with 15 bases in between. In DNA form, the CDR3 reads TGTGCCAGCTCTCTAGTTGGGGCTACTGAAGCTTTCTTT. Translation: CASSLVGATEAFF.

The rearrangement links TRBV5-4 to TRBJ1-1; D may be TRBD1 (6 bases). Trimming left V 2 bases short and J 0 bases short, with 11 bases between. This CDR3 comprises 15 residues. The germline CDR1 and CDR2 sequences are SGHNT and YYREEE (reference sequence). The CDR3 sequence: CASSFRTELNTEAFF. The CDR3 DNA follows: TGTGCCAGCAGCTTCAGGACAGAATTGAACACTGAAGCTTTCTTT.

The chain joins TRBV27 to TRBJ1-1; perhaps TRBD1 as D (5 bases). V gave up 5 bases and J gave up 5 bases, with 15 bases separating them. The CDR3 extends over 14 amino acids. Germline assignment: CDR1 MNHEY and CDR2 SMNVEV (reference sequence). CDR3 in amino acids: CASSPRFQGTEAFF. CDR3 coding DNA: TGTGCCAGCAGTCCCAGATTCCAGGGAACTGAAGCTTTCTTT.

The CDR3: CASRAGGASNYGYTF. CDR3 in DNA: TGTGCCAGCCGGGCAGGGGGCGCAAGTAACTATGGCTACACCTTC. The gene calls are TRBV6-5 and TRBJ1-2; 8 bases are a match to TRBD1. The CDR3 runs 15 residues. Losses at the gene ends were 8 bases for V and 1 base for J; bases not matched to a gene: 9. CDR1 and CDR2 from the germline V gene are MNHEY and SVGAGI.

The gene calls are TRBV6-5 and TRBJ2-7, with D tentatively TRBD2 (6 bases). V dropped 7 bases and J dropped 3 bases, with 13 bases sitting between them. Germline CDR1 is MNHEY and CDR2 is SVGAGI. The CDR3 covers 13 residues. The CDR3, as DNA: TGTGCCAGCAACTCGGGACTCCTCTACGAGCAGTACGTC. It encodes CASNSGLLYEQYV.

The CDR3, as DNA: TGTGCCAGCAGCGTAGATCAGGGTCGGACCGGGGAGCTGTTTTTT. Translated: CASSVDQGRTGELFF. The chain links TRBV9 to TRBJ2-2, with a weak D call TRBD1 (5 bases). Germline V gene sequence: CDR1 SGDLS, CDR2 YYNGEE. The CDR3 is 15 residues long. V was pared by 0 bases and J by 5 bases, with 11 bases between.

This chain connects TRBV30 to TRBJ1-1, with D possibly matching TRBD1 (5 bases). Germline V lookup: CDR1 GTSNPN, CDR2 SVGIG (reference sequence). This CDR3 spans 13 amino acids. Trimming pared 3 bases from V and 6 bases from J, leaving 14 bases between. The CDR3 here is CAWSGRVMAEAFF. The CDR3 DNA reads TGTGCCTGGAGCGGCAGGGTAATGGCTGAAGCTTTCTTT.

The chain links TRBV29-1 to TRBJ2-5; weak D call: TRBD1 (5 bases). CDR1 is SQVTM, CDR2 ANQGSEA, per germline. Trimming cost V 4 bases and J 0 bases, with 6 bases left between them. This CDR3 is 12 amino acids long. CDR3 amino acids: CSVGTNQETQYF. The CDR3 coding sequence is TGCAGCGTTGGGACAAACCAAGAGACCCAGTACTTC.

This clone was seen only once. J is TRBJ1-2 and V is TRBV5-6, with a weak D call TRBD1 (5 bases). Deletions cut 2 bases from V and 3 bases from J, with 17 bases between. This CDR3 contains 16 residues. Germline values: CDR1 SGHDT, CDR2 YYEEEE. CDR3 in amino acids: CASSFVGLGADYGYTF. CDR3 sequence (DNA): TGTGCCAGCAGCTTCGTAGGTCTTGGGGCGGACTATGGCTACACCTTC.

The V and J genes are TRBV19 and TRBJ2-5; 7 bases are a match to TRBD2. The CDR3 is made up of 13 amino acids. CDR1 is LNHDA and CDR2 is SQIVND in the germline V gene (reference sequence). Trimming removed 5 bases from V and 5 bases from J; junction bases left unmatched: 5. Written as DNA, the CDR3 is TGTGCCAGTAGTCCCGGACTAGGGGAGACCCAGTACTTC. It is translated as CASSPGLGETQYF.

The V gene is TRBV10-3, the J gene TRBJ2-5; TRBD1 might be the D (5 bases). CDR1 and CDR2 from the germline V gene are ENHRY and SYGVKD. CDR3 length: 14 amino acids. Trimming took off 2 bases at V and 5 bases at J, with 12 bases between the two ends. The CDR3 nucleotides are TGTGCCATCAGTGAGGGGGCTAGTGGCGAGACCCAGTACTTC. It yields the protein CAISEGASGETQYF.

The V gene is TRBV6-6, the J gene TRBJ1-1, with D perhaps matching TRBD1 (5 bases). CDR3 length equals 13 residues. CDR1 is MNHNY, CDR2 SVGAGI, per germline (reference sequence). The germline V and J ends were trimmed by 8 bases and 1 base, with 11 bases remaining between them. The CDR3 nucleotides read TGTGCCAGCCTACGCAGGGAGAACACTGAAGCTTTCTTT. Its protein product is CASLRRENTEAFF.

The chain recombines TRBV6-5 with TRBJ2-1, with TRBD2 identical over 12 bases. CDR3 length equals 15 residues. J lost 9 bases, V lost 4 bases, and 7 bases had no gene match. Germline CDR1 and CDR2: MNHEY and SVGAGI. The DNA for the CDR3 is TGTGCCAGCAGTTTCGGGACTAGCGGGTCGATTGAGCAGTTCTTC. Its translation: CASSFGTSGSIEQFF.

V and J are TRBV24-1 and TRBJ2-7; 8 bases fit TRBD2. Germline lookup yields CDR1 KGHDR and CDR2 SFDVKD. Trimming at V came to 4 bases and at J to 2 bases, leaving 9 bases not matched to a gene. The CDR3 length is 16 residues. In nucleotides, the CDR3 is TGTGCCACCAGTGAGGGCACAGGGACTAGAGCCTACGAGCAGTACTTC. Translated, it gives CATSEGTGTRAYEQYF.

The rearrangement uses TRBV5-1 and TRBJ2-2; 10 nucleotides align to TRBD2. Looked up from germline, CDR1 is SGHRS and CDR2 is YFSETQ. The CDR3 length is 17 residues. The V and J ends lost 6 bases and 3 bases, in that order; junction bases with no gene match: 11. DNA for the CDR3: TGCGCCAGCACCAAATCTAGCGGGAGAACTTACACCGGGGAGCTGTTTTTT. This sequence encodes CASTKSSGRTYTGELFF. The whole variable domain, remainder taken from reference TRBV5-1 and TRBJ2-2, is KAGVTQTPRYLIKTRGQQVTLSCSPISGHRSVSWYQQTPGQGLQFLFEYFSETQRNKGNFPGRFSGRQFSNSRSEMNVSTLELGDSALYLCASTKSSGRTYTGELFFGEGSRLTVL.

The chain recombines TRBV2 with TRBJ1-4; 7 bases map to TRBD1. The V and J ends lost 5 bases and 3 bases, in that order; junction bases with no gene match: 12. Per the germline V gene, CDR1 is SNHLY and CDR2 is FYNNEI. The CDR3 runs to 17 residues. CDR3 sequence: CASSLQGSGTANEKLFF. CDR3 in DNA: TGTGCCAGCAGTTTACAGGGTAGTGGGACAGCTAATGAAAAACTGTTTTTT.

This chain joins TRBV19 and TRBJ2-6; no clear D gene. The germline gives CDR1 LNHDA, CDR2 SQIVND (reference sequence). The CDR3 is made up of 14 amino acids. Trimming removed 4 bases from V and 0 bases from J, with 4 bases in between. CDR3 protein: CASSTISGANVLTF. In DNA form, the CDR3 reads TGTGCCAGTAGTACCATCTCTGGGGCCAACGTCCTGACTTTC.

V and J are TRBV27 and TRBJ1-5, with D unresolved. Trimming removed 3 bases from V and 7 bases from J, with 16 bases in between. The germline V gene has CDR1 MNHEY and CDR2 SMNVEV (reference sequence). This CDR3 comprises 15 residues. Here the CDR3 reads CASSLWAGSGQPQHF. The CDR3 DNA reads as TGTGCCAGCAGTTTGTGGGCCGGGTCGGGGCAGCCCCAGCATTTT.

This chain uses TRBV6-4 with TRBJ2-3, with 7 bases identical to TRBD2. J gave up 0 bases and V 6 bases, and 9 bases lay outside the gene matches. This CDR3 has 16 residues. Germline CDR1 and CDR2: MRHNA and SNTAGT. CDR3 sequence (DNA): TGTGCCAGCAGGCCAGCGGGAAGGAGGAGCACAGATACGCAGTATTTT. Translated, it gives CASRPAGRRSTDTQYF.